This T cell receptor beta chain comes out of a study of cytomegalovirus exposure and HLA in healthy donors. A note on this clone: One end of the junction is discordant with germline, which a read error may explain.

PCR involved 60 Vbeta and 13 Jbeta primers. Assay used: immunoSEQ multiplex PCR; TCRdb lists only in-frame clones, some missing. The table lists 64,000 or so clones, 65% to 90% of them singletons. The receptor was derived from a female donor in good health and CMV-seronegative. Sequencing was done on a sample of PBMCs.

In nucleotides, the CDR3 is TGTTCCAGCAACAGGGAATACTCCTACGAGCAGTACTTC. Amino acid sequence: CSSNREYSYEQYF. The chain links TRBV7-9 to TRBJ2-7; D is possibly TRBD1 (6 bases). The CDR3 length is 13 residues. Germline CDR1 SEHNR, CDR2 FQNEAQ (reference sequence).